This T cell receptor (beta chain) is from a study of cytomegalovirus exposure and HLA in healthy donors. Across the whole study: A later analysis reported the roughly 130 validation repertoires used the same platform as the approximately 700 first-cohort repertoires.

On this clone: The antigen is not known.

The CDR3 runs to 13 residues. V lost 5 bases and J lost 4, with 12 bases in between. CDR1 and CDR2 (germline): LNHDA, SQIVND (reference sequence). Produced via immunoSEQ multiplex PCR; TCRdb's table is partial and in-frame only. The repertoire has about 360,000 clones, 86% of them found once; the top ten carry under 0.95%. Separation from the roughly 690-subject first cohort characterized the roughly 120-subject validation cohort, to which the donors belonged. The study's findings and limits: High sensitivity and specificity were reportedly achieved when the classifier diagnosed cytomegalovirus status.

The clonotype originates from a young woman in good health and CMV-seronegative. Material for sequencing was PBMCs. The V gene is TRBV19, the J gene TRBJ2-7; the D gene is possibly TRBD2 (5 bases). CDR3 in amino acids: CASSVTGGYEQYF. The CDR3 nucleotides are TGTGCCAGTAGTGTAACGGGCGGGTACGAGCAGTACTTC.